This TCR beta chain came from a study of T cells in Graves' hyperthyroidism and ophthalmopathy. This clonotype was seen a few times. After removal of 6 bases from V and 8 bases from J, the junction contained 13 bases not matched to a gene. The CDR3 totals 15 residues. CDR1 and CDR2 from the germline V gene are DFQATT and SNEGSKA (reference sequence). The investigators amplified TCR beta CDR3 regions from RNA transcripts. An initial round of RT-PCR targeting the TCR CDR3 relied on the HTBI primer set. MiXCR, applied by TCRdb to the multiplex PCR reads, yields one record per CDR3 protein. The sample records roughly 740,000 distinct CDR3 sequences, about 15% being singletons.

Sequencing input: blood. The chain uses TRBV20-1 and TRBJ2-1, with 10 bases identical to TRBD2. The sequence was collected from a man between 18 and 29 years old with Graves' hyperthyroidism. CDR3 nucleotides: TGCAGTGCAAGGGGGTCTAGCGGGAGACTAGATGAGCAGTTCTTC. Its translation is CSARGSSGRLDEQFF.